The present entry profiles one T cell receptor beta chain with its context. These data belong to a study of T cell changes during pregnancy in multiple sclerosis. The method was immunoSEQ multiplex PCR; TCRdb's version includes in-frame clones alone and lacks a portion of them. The data show roughly 31,000 clones, approximately 88% seen once. Per the germline V gene, CDR1 is PRHDT and CDR2 is FYEKMQ (reference sequence). The CDR3 is 14 residues long. Trimming removed 4 bases at V and 3 bases at J, with 13 bases between. This sequence joins TRBV13 and TRBJ2-7, with D unresolved. Source: CD8+ T cells from peripheral blood mononuclear cells, taken before pregnancy. The sequence derives from a female donor with multiple sclerosis, enrolled in a pregnancy study. CDR3 loop: CASSYSSSGYEQYF. The CDR3 DNA follows: TGTGCCAGCAGCTACAGTAGTAGTGGCTACGAGCAGTACTTC.